What follows are 6 T cell receptor beta chains derived from one specimen sequenced in a study of T-cell memory formation after mild COVID-19. From the 5' RACE reads, TCRdb called clonotypes with MiXCR, one entry per CDR3 protein. The data contain tens of thousands of distinct CDR3 sequences, about 13% of them singletons. The sample was PBMCs or a T cell subset sorted from them (not recorded which). These receptors all stem from a man younger than 35 who had mild COVID-19 (a few samples of this study predate the infection). Cell type and time point are not known.

V gene TRBV7-2 combines with J gene TRBJ2-1; D is unclear. V gave up 0 bases and J gave up 4 bases, with 13 bases separating them. The germline CDR1 and CDR2 sequences are SGHTA and FQGNSA. This CDR3 region has 16 residues. The CDR3 region has the DNA TGTGCCAGCAGCTTAGCCTCCCAGAAGAGTTACAATGAGCAGTTCTTC. It specifies CASSLASQKSYNEQFF.

This chain joins TRBV10-3 and TRBJ2-5, with TRBD1 identical over 7 bases. The CDR3 is 14 amino acids. Germline CDR1 ENHRY, CDR2 SYGVKD. Losses at the gene ends were 8 bases for V and 2 bases for J; bases not matched to a gene: 8. The CDR3 protein is CAILRDSQQETQYF. As DNA, the CDR3 is TGTGCCATCCTCCGGGACAGTCAACAAGAGACCCAGTACTTC.

The chain joins TRBV20-1 to TRBJ2-1, with 11 positions matching TRBD2. CDR1 DFQATT and CDR2 SNEGSKA come from the germline V gene (reference sequence). The CDR3 spans 15 residues. Trimming at V came to 3 bases and at J to 9 bases, leaving 10 bases not matched to a gene. The CDR3 protein is CSASLSGGAGGEQFF. CDR3 in DNA: TGCAGTGCTAGCCTTAGCGGGGGGGCCGGGGGTGAGCAGTTCTTC.

A few counts support this clonotype. This sequence joins TRBV27 and TRBJ1-1, with D hard to call. V lost 1 base to trimming and J lost 1 base, with 4 bases between them. CDR3 length: 13 residues. Germline assignment: CDR1 MNHEY and CDR2 SMNVEV (reference sequence). For the CDR3, the DNA is TGTGCCAGCAGTTTATACCCGAACACTGAAGCTTTCTTT. As protein: CASSLYPNTEAFF.

The sample holds many counts of this clonotype. The J gene is TRBJ2-3, the V gene TRBV23-1; D is unresolved. TRBV23-1 belongs to the ORF category, with a function that is uncertain. CDR3 length: 15 residues. V was clipped by 2 bases and J by 2 bases, with 11 bases between them. This CDR3 is CASSQESRDTDTQYF. The CDR3 bases are TGCGCCAGCAGTCAAGAGTCCCGAGACACAGATACGCAGTATTTT.

This clonotype was counted between two and nine times. The J gene is TRBJ1-5, the V gene TRBV7-6, with a weak D call TRBD1 (6 bases). The germline CDR1 and CDR2 sequences are SGHVS and FNYEAQ. This CDR3 has 17 residues. V was clipped by 5 bases and J by 4 bases, with 21 bases between them. CDR3 DNA: TGTGCCAGCAGCGCCTTGCTGGCGACAGGCCCAAATCAGCCCCAGCATTTT. Amino acids: CASSALLATGPNQPQHF.